This T cell receptor (beta chain) was captured in a study of CD8+ T cells in alopecia areata. Looking at the study overall: Tofacitinib administration to treated patients was oral, at 5 to 10 mg twice daily.

About this clone: Its antigen is undetermined.

The sample's treatment: oral pan-JAK inhibitor, 5-10 mg twice daily. Regarding the study as a whole: For lesional scalp, especially alopecia totalis/universalis, clonality was higher than in normal scalp. Given one nonresponder, whether baseline CD8+ expansion relates to response remains uncertain.

Extracted from the samples, RNA was reverse transcribed into cDNA to serve as the sequencing template. The data were produced by immunoSEQ multiplex PCR, yet TCRdb's version contains in-frame clones alone and is incomplete. Of over 150,000 clones listed, about 60% are singletons. Germline V lookup: CDR1 MNHEY, CDR2 SMNVEV (reference sequence). V dropped 6 bases and J dropped 2 bases, with 13 bases sitting between them. The CDR3 runs to 14 residues. Sequenced material: CD8+ T cells sorted from blood, taken at week 24, from a patient treated with tofacitinib. The receptor was isolated from a human donor with alopecia areata. The rearrangement joins TRBV27 to TRBJ2-5, with D possibly TRBD2 on 6 matching bases. CDR3 amino acids: CASSLTGRQETQYF. The CDR3 coding sequence is TGTGCCAGCAGCCTCACGGGGAGGCAAGAGACCCAGTACTTC.